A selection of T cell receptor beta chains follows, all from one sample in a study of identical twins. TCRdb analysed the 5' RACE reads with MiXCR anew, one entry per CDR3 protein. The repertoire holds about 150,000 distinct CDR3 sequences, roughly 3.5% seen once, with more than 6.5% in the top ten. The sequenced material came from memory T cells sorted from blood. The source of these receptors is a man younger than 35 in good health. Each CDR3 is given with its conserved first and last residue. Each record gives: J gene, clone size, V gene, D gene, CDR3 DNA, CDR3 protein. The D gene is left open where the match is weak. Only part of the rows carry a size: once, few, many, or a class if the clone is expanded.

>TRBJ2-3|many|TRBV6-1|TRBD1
TGTGCCAGCAGTCCGGGACAGTCCCCAGATACGCAGTATTTT
CASSPGQSPDTQYF
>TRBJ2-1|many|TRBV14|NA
TGTGCCAGCAGCCAAGAGGGTTATTGGGATGAGCAGTTCTTC
CASSQEGYWDEQFF
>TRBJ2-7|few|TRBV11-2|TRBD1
TGTGCCAGCAGCAATCCGGGACAGAACTACGAGCAGTACTTC
CASSNPGQNYEQYF
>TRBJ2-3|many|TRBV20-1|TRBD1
TGCAGTGCTAGAGAGAACAGGGGATTTTCAGATACGCAGTATTTT
CSARENRGFSDTQYF
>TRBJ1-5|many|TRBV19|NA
TGTGCCAGTAAAGGGACAAATAGCAATCAGCCCCAGCATTTT
CASKGTNSNQPQHF
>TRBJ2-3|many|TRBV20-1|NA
TGCAGTGCTAGTTTTCGGGCTAAGACTAGCACAGATACGCAGTATTTT
CSASFRAKTSTDTQYF
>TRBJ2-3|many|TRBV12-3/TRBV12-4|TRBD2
TGTGCCAGCAGTTTGTCCCTAGCGGGATGGGGAGATACGCAGTATTTT
CASSLSLAGWGDTQYF
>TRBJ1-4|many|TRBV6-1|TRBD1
TGTGCCAGCAGTCCCCCTGGGACAGGGGGTGAAAAACTGTTTTTT
CASSPPGTGGEKLFF
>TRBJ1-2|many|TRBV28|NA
TGTGCCAGCAGGGCCGGGCAAAAGGGGGGCTACACCTTC
CASRAGQKGGYTF
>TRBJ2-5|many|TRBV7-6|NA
TGTGCCAGCACCTTAACGGGTTCAGCAGAGACCCAGTACTTC
CASTLTGSAETQYF
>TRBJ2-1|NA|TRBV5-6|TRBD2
TGTGCCAGCAGGGAGAGAGGGTCAGCGGGAGGGCCAGGAAATGAGCAGTTCTTC
CASRERGSAGGPGNEQFF
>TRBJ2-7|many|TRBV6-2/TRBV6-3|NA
TGTGCCAGCAGGAGGGGGACCTACGAGCAGTACTTC
CASRRGTYEQYF
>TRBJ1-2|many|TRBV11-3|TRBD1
TGTGCCAGCAGCGGACAGACAGGGAGTGGCTACACCTTC
CASSGQTGSGYTF
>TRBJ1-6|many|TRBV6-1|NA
TGTGCCAGCAGCCCCTTGGGCGGGCTTGAATTCACCCTCCACTTT
CASSPLGGLEFTLHF
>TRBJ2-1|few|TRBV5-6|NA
TGTGCCAGCAGCTTGGTCAAGGGGGGACGACTTTACAATGAGCAGTTCTTC
CASSLVKGGRLYNEQFF
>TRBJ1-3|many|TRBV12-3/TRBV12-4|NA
TGTGCCAGCAGACCCGGGGCAGTCTCTGGAAACACCATATATTTT
CASRPGAVSGNTIYF
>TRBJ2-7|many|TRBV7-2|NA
TGTGCCAGCAGCTCTTCGACAGGAGGGGCCGAGCAGTACTTC
CASSSSTGGAEQYF
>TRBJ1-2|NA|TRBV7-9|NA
TGTGCCAGCAGCTTAGATCGGGTACCTCGGCATGGCTACACCTTC
CASSLDRVPRHGYTF
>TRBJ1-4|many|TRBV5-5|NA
TGTGCCAGCAGCTTCCGACAGTCTGCAACTAATGAAAAACTGTTTTTT
CASSFRQSATNEKLFF
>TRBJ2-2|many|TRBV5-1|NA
TGCGCCAGCAATTGGGATCTCGCGAACACCGGGGAGCTGTTTTTT
CASNWDLANTGELFF
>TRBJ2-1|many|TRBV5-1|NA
TGCGCCAGCAGCTTGGTTTTAGGGACACACGAACGGGAGTTCTTC
CASSLVLGTHEREFF
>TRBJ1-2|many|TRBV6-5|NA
TGTGCCAGCAGTTACTCGACCGGGGACTATGGCTACACCTTC
CASSYSTGDYGYTF
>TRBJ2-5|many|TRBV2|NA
TGTGCCAGCAGTGTTCAGTACCAAGAGACCCAGTACTTC
CASSVQYQETQYF
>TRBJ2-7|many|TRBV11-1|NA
TGTGCCAGCAGCGGCAGGGGAGATTACGAGCAGTACTTC
CASSGRGDYEQYF
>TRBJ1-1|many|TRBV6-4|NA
TGTGCCAGCAAGGGGGGCCCGACTGAAGCTTTCTTT
CASKGGPTEAFF
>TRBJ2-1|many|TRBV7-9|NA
TGTGCCAGCAGGGGGCTTGGTTACAATGAGCAGTTCTTC
CASRGLGYNEQFF
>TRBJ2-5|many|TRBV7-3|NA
TGTGCCAGCAGCTTAATCCCTGATAGGACCCAGTACTTC
CASSLIPDRTQYF
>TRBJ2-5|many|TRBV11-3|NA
TGTGCCAGCAGCCCCCGGGACCCCCTGGGAGAAGAGACCCAGTACTTC
CASSPRDPLGEETQYF
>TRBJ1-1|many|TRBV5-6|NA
TGTGCCAGCACAACTGGGGGGGCTTGGAGCACTGAAGCTTTCTTT
CASTTGGAWSTEAFF
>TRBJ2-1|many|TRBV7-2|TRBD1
TGTGCCAGCAGCTTTATTGGACGGGACAGAGAGCAGTTCTTC
CASSFIGRDREQFF
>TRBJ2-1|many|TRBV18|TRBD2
TGTGCCAGCTCACCACCGATACTAGCGGCCCACAATGAGCAGTTCTTC
CASSPPILAAHNEQFF
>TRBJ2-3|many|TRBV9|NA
TGTGCCAGCAGCGCCGCCCCCTCCCTGGGTTCCTGGGGGCAGTATTTT
CASSAAPSLGSWGQYF
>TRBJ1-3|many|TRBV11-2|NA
TGTGCCACCGGCTCCCAGGGAAACACCATATATTTT
CATGSQGNTIYF
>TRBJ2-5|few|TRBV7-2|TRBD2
TGTGCCAGCAGCCGCTTAGGGGGCGGGAGGGCCCTAGAGACCCAGTACTTC
CASSRLGGGRALETQYF
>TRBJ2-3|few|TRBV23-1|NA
TGCGCCAACTGGAGAGGACGGAGCACAGATACGCAGTATTTT
CANWRGRSTDTQYF
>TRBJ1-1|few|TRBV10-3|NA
TGTGCCATCAGTGAGAGAATGACTGAAGCTTTCTTT
CAISERMTEAFF
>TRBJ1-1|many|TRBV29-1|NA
TGCAGCGTTGACAGTTCAGAGCACACTGAAGCTTTCTTT
CSVDSSEHTEAFF
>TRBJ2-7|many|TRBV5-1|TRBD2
TGCGCCAGCAGCGGGGGTAGCGGGAGTATTCGCGAGCAGTACTTC
CASSGGSGSIREQYF
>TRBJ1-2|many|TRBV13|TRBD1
TGTGCCAGCAGCCCCGGACAGGGATGCACCTTC
CASSPGQGCTF
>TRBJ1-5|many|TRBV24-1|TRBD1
TGTGCCACCAGTGGACAGGGCGGTCAGCCCCAGCATTTT
CATSGQGGQPQHF
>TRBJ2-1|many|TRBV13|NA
TGTGCCAGCAGCCCGATTGCGAGCGTGGATCGTGAGCAGTTCTTC
CASSPIASVDREQFF
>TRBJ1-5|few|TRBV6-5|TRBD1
TGTGCCAGCAGTTACTCCCAGGGGGCACAGCCCCAGCATTTT
CASSYSQGAQPQHF
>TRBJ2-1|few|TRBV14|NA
TGTGCCAGCAGCCAAGACGTATGGGGAGGCGAGCAGTTCTTC
CASSQDVWGGEQFF
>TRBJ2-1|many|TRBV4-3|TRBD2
TGCGCCAGCAGCCAGACTAGCGGGTCCCACAATGAGCAGTTCTTC
CASSQTSGSHNEQFF
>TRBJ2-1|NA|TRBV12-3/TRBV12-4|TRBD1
TGTGCCAGCAGCTTAGGACAGGGGGATCAGCAGTTCTTC
CASSLGQGDQQFF
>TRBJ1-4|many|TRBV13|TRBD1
TGTGCCAGCAGCAAAGTCCGGGACAGGGGGCGATTGAATGAAAAACTGTTTTTT
CASSKVRDRGRLNEKLFF
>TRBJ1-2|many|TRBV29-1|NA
TGCAGCGTTGTGGAGGACGGCGACTATGGCTACACCTTC
CSVVEDGDYGYTF
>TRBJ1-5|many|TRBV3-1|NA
TGTGCCAGCAGCCAATCTGCAGGGTCCGGGCCCCAGCATTTT
CASSQSAGSGPQHF
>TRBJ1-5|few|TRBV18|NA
TGTGCCAGCTCACCATCTAAGGAGTTGGGCAATCAGCCCCAGCATTTT
CASSPSKELGNQPQHF
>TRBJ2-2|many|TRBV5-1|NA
TGCGCCAGCAGCTTGGATTCGGGAGTGACCACCGGGGAGCTGTTTTTT
CASSLDSGVTTGELFF
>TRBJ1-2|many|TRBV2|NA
TGTGCCAGCAGGGGGCGTGCCTATGGCTACACCTTC
CASRGRAYGYTF
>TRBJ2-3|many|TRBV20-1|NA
TGCGGGTTGCACCCGGGGGATACGCAGTATTTT
CGLHPGDTQYF
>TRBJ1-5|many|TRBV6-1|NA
TGTGCCAGCAGTGAAGACAGGCTATGGCATTTT
CASSEDRLWHF
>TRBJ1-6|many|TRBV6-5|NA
TGTGCCAGCAGTTACCCTGAGTATAATTCACCCCTCCACTTT
CASSYPEYNSPLHF
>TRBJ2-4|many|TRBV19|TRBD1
TGTGCCAGTAGTATGGCGGGGGACAGGGTCACTCAGTACTTC
CASSMAGDRVTQYF
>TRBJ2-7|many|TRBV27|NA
TGTGCCAGCAGTCCTCAGAGTACTCCTAACTACGAGCAGTACTTC
CASSPQSTPNYEQYF
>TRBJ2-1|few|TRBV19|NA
TGTGCCAGTAGTAGGGGGCGGGGAACCTACAATGAGCAGTTCTTC
CASSRGRGTYNEQFF